This T cell receptor (beta chain) derives from a study of a mutant IDH1 vaccine in newly diagnosed glioma. This clone was found a few times. Antigen: not known. The time point denotes: week 11, during vaccination. The investigators gave 300 ug of mutant IDH1 20-mer peptide in each vaccine dose, together with topical imiquimod. Diagnosis in the donors showed new WHO grade 3 or 4 astrocytomas that were IDH1-mutant and ATRX-lost. Germline CDR1 SNHLY, CDR2 FYNNEI. V was pared by 6 bases and J by 1 base, with 4 bases between. This CDR3 has 11 amino acids. Using immunoSEQ multiplex PCR, the repertoire was profiled, and TCRdb retains in-frame clones only, with some absent. The sample shows fewer than 150,000 clones, almost 90% of them seen only once.

The clonotype was recovered from a woman aged 45-65 years with glioma. The sample was PBMCs, taken from a glioma patient whose treatment included an IDH1 peptide vaccine. V and J are TRBV2 and TRBJ2-7; D uncertain. The CDR3 loop reads CASRSSYEQYF. CDR3 bases: TGTGCCAGCAGAAGTTCCTACGAGCAGTACTTC.